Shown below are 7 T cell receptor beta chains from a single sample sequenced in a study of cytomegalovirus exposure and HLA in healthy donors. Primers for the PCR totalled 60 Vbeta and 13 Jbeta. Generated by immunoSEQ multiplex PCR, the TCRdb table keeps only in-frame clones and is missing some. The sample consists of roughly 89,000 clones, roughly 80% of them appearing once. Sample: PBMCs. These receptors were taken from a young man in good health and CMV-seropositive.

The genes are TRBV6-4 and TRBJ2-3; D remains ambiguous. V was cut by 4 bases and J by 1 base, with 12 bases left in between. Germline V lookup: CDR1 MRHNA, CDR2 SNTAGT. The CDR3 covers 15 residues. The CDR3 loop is CASSVRGERTDTQYF. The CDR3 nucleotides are TGTGCCAGCAGTGTTCGAGGCGAGCGCACAGATACGCAGTATTTT.

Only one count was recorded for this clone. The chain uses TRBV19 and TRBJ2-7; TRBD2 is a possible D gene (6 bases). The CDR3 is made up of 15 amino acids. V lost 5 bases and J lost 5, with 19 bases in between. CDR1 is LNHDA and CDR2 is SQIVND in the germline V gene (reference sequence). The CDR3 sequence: CASSPITGGVHEQYF. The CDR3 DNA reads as TGTGCCAGTAGTCCCATCACCGGAGGGGTCCACGAGCAGTACTTC.

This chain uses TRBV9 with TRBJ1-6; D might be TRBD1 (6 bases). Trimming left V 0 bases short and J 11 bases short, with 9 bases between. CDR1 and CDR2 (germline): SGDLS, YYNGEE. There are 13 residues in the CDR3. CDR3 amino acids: CASSVAKGAPLHF. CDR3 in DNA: TGTGCCAGCAGCGTAGCTAAGGGGGCACCCCTCCACTTT.

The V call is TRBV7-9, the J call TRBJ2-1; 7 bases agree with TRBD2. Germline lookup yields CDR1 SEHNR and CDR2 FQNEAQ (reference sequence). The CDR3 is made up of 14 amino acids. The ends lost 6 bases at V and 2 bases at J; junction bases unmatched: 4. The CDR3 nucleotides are TGTGCCAGCAGTTCTAGCGGACCCTACAATGAGCAGTTCTTC. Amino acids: CASSSSGPYNEQFF.

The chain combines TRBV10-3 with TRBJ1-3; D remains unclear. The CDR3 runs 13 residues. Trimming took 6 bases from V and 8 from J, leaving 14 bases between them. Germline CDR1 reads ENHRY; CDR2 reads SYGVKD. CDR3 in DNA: TGTGCCATCAGCCCCGAGGGCCCGGACACCATATATTTT. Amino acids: CAISPEGPDTIYF.

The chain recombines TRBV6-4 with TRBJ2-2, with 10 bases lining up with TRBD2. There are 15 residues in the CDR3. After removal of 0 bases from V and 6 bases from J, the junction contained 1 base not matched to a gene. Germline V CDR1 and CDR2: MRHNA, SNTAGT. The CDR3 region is CASSDSLAGPGELFF. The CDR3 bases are TGTGCCAGCAGTGACTCACTAGCGGGGCCCGGGGAGCTGTTTTTT.

The CDR3 reads CASYRELSYEQYF. Here the CDR3 DNA reads TGTGCCAGCTACAGGGAGCTCTCCTACGAGCAGTACTTC. The chain has TRBV27 and TRBJ2-7; TRBD1 is a possible D gene (6 bases). The CDR3 sequence is 13 residues long. Looked up from germline, CDR1 is MNHEY and CDR2 is SMNVEV (reference sequence). Trimming shortened V by 8 bases and J by 0 bases, and 11 bases separated the two germline ends.